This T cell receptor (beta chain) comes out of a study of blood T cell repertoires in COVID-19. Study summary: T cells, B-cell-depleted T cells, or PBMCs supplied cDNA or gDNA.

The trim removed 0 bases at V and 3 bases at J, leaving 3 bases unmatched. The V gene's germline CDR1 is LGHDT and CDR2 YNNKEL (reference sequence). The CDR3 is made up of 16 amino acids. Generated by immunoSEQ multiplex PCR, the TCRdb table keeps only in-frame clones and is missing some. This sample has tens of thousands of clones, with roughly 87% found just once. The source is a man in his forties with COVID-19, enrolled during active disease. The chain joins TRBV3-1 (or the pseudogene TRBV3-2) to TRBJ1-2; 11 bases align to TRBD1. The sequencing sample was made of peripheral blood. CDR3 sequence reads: CASSQDWTGGHYGYTF. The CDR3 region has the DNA TGTGCCAGCAGCCAAGATTGGACAGGGGGCCACTATGGCTACACCTTC.